This TCR beta chain was documented in a study of T cells after yellow fever vaccination. This CDR3 has 14 amino acids. V lost 5 bases, J lost 3 bases, and 14 bases lay in between. CDR1 is DFQATT and CDR2 is SNEGSKA in the germline V gene (reference sequence). TCRdb reprocessed the 5' RACE reads with MiXCR, giving one entry per CDR3 protein. This sample has hundreds of thousands of distinct CDR3 sequences, with roughly an eighth found just once. The material was PBMCs, obtained on the day of the yellow fever booster vaccination. The source is a man aged 30 to 45 who received the YFV17D yellow fever vaccine. V gene TRBV20-1 combines with J gene TRBJ2-4; D is unclear. CDR3 sequence: CSAHDLGSKNIQYF. CDR3 nucleotide sequence: TGCAGTGCTCATGACCTCGGAAGCAAAAACATTCAGTACTTC.